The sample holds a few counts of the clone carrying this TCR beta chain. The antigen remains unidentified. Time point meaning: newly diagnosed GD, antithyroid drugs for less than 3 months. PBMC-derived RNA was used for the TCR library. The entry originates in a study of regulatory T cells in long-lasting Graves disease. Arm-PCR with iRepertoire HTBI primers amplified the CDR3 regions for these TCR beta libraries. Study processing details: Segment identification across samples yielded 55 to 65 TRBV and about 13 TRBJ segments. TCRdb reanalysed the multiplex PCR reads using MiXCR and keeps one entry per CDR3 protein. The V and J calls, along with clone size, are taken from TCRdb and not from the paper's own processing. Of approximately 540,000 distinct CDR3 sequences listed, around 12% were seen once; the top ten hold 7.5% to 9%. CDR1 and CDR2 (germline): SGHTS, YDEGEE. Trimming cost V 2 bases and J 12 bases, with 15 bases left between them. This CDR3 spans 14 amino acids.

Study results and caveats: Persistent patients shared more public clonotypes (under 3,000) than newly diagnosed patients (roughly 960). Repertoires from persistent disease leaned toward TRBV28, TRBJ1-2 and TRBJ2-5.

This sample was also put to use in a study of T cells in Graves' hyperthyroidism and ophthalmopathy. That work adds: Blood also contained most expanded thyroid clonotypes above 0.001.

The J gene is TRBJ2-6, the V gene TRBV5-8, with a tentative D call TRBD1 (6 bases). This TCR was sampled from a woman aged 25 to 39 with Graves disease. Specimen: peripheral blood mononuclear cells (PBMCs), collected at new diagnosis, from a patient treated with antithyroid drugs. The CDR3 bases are TGTGCCAGCAGCTTCAGGGGATCCGACCCCGTCCTGACTTTC. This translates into CASSFRGSDPVLTF.